The rows below give T cell receptor beta chains drawn from one sample of a study of blood T cell repertoires in COVID-19. TCRdb keeps only in-frame clones here, not all; method: immunoSEQ multiplex PCR. The data show 30,000 to 35,000 clones, almost 85% seen once. Input material: peripheral blood. The receptors shown here come from an older man with active or convalescent COVID-19. Both conserved end residues are part of each CDR3. D genes are given only for firm matches. Some rows mark clone size as missing; the rest say once, few, many or name a class of expanded clone.

DNA,CDR3,size,V,D,J
TGCGCCAGCAGCTTGGCACCGACTAGCGGAACCTACAATGAGCAGTTCTTC,CASSLAPTSGTYNEQFF,.,TRBV5-1,TRBD2,TRBJ2-1
TGTGCCAGCAGCTTCTCACTAGCGGGAGAGGGCAATGAGCAGTTCTTC,CASSFSLAGEGNEQFF,.,TRBV11-3,TRBD2,TRBJ2-1
TGTGCCAGCAGTTACTACCAAGCCAGAGGTGAAGAGACCCAGTACTTC,CASSYYQARGEETQYF,.,TRBV6-2/TRBV6-3,.,TRBJ2-5
TGTGCCAGCAGCGTAACCCCAGGCATGGGGCGGGAGTCTGAAAAACTGTTTTTT,CASSVTPGMGRESEKLFF,once,TRBV9,.,TRBJ1-4
TGTGCTAGTGGTCCCCGGAAGGGGCCTAAACAAGAGACCCAGTACTTC,CASGPRKGPKQETQYF,once,TRBV12-5,.,TRBJ2-5
TGTGCCAGTAGTACGGACAGGAGAGCCTACAATGAGCAGTTCTTC,CASSTDRRAYNEQFF,.,TRBV19,TRBD1,TRBJ2-1
TGTGCCAGCAGCGTCGGGACAGGGCGTGAAAAACTGTTTTTT,CASSVGTGREKLFF,.,TRBV7-2,TRBD1,TRBJ1-4
TGTGCCAGCAGCGTAGAGTGGGGAGCGGGCTACACCTTC,CASSVEWGAGYTF,.,TRBV9,.,TRBJ1-2
TGTGCCAGCAGCTTCACAGGGTGGAGAGACACAGATACGCAGTATTTT,CASSFTGWRDTDTQYF,.,TRBV7-9,.,TRBJ2-3
TGTGCCAGTCTAAGGGGGAGCGAGCAGTACTTC,CASLRGSEQYF,.,TRBV6-5,.,TRBJ2-7
TGTGCCAGCAGGCAGGGGCAAGGCACCGGGGAGCTGTTTTTT,CASRQGQGTGELFF,.,TRBV9,.,TRBJ2-2
TGTGCCAGCAGCTCGCGTAGTAGCGGGTTTAGGGGAGAGACCCAGTACTTC,CASSSRSSGFRGETQYF,few,TRBV7-9,TRBD2,TRBJ2-5
TGTGCCAGCAGCTTAGAGGGACTAGCCTTTAGCACAGATACGCAGTATTTT,CASSLEGLAFSTDTQYF,.,TRBV7-6,TRBD2,TRBJ2-3
TGTGCCAGTAGTATAGGGACTAGCACAGATACGCAGTATTTT,CASSIGTSTDTQYF,.,TRBV19,.,TRBJ2-3
TGTGCCAGCAGCGCACGAACTACAGGGCCCGGGGAGCTGTTTTTT,CASSARTTGPGELFF,.,TRBV9,.,TRBJ2-2
TGCGCCAGCAGCCCTAAGGGACAGCGGAACACCGGGGAGCTGTTTTTT,CASSPKGQRNTGELFF,.,TRBV5-1,TRBD1,TRBJ2-2
TGTGCCAGCAGCTTCCAGCGGGACAACTCCTACGAGCAGTACTTC,CASSFQRDNSYEQYF,.,TRBV11-2,.,TRBJ2-7
TGTGCCAGCAGTTACCCCTACGGACAGGGGGTCACTGAAGCTTTCTTT,CASSYPYGQGVTEAFF,.,TRBV6-2/TRBV6-3,TRBD1,TRBJ1-1
TGTGCCAGCAGCTTAATCTCGGGACAGGGGGCAGACTATGGCTACACCTTC,CASSLISGQGADYGYTF,.,TRBV7-9,TRBD1,TRBJ1-2
TGTGCCAGCAGCCAAGCCGGGACAGGGCCCTACGAGCAGTACTTC,CASSQAGTGPYEQYF,.,TRBV3-1/TRBV3-2,TRBD1,TRBJ2-7
TGTGCCAGCAGCTCTCGCCCGGGACAGCTGGCCTACGAGCAGTACTTC,CASSSRPGQLAYEQYF,.,TRBV7-9,TRBD1,TRBJ2-7
TGTGCCTGGAGTGGGAGGGTCACTGAAGCTTTCTTT,CAWSGRVTEAFF,once,TRBV30,.,TRBJ1-1
TGCGCCAGCAGTCAATCGGACGGGACCTACGAGCAGTACTTC,CASSQSDGTYEQYF,.,TRBV23-1,.,TRBJ2-7
TGTGCCAGCAGCCAAGACCTAGCGGTAGCCAAAAACATTCAGTACTTC,CASSQDLAVAKNIQYF,.,TRBV3-1/TRBV3-2,TRBD2,TRBJ2-4
TGTGCTACTGCAACTAATGAAAAACTGTTTTTT,CATATNEKLFF,.,TRBV10-3,.,TRBJ1-4
TGTGCCAGCAGCCCACCTTCCGGGACAGGGGGCTACGAGCAGTACTTC,CASSPPSGTGGYEQYF,once,TRBV7-6,TRBD1,TRBJ2-7
TGTGCCAGCTCATGGGACAGAAGGACTGAAGCTTTCTTT,CASSWDRRTEAFF,few,TRBV18,TRBD1,TRBJ1-1
TGTGCCAGCAGTCCCCCCACTAGCGACTACACCTTC,CASSPPTSDYTF,few,TRBV28,.,TRBJ1-2
TGTGCCATCAGTGACCCGGGGCTAGCGGGTGTCTACGAGCAGTACTTC,CAISDPGLAGVYEQYF,.,TRBV10-3,TRBD2,TRBJ2-7
TGTGCCAGCAGCCCGGGACAGGGCTATGGCTACACCTTC,CASSPGQGYGYTF,.,TRBV27,TRBD1,TRBJ1-2
TGTGCCAGCAGCGAACTAGTCACCGGGGAGCTGTTTTTT,CASSELVTGELFF,.,TRBV3-1/TRBV3-2,.,TRBJ2-2
TGTGCCAGCAGCTTAACGGGCAGGGTAGATACGCAGTATTTT,CASSLTGRVDTQYF,.,TRBV7-3,.,TRBJ2-3
TGTGCCAGCAGCCCCCTTGGGGGAGGCTCCTACGAGCAGTACTTC,CASSPLGGGSYEQYF,.,TRBV3-1/TRBV3-2,.,TRBJ2-7
TGTGCCAGTAGTATCGGCCCGGCGGCGGGGGAGACCCAGTACTTC,CASSIGPAAGETQYF,.,TRBV19,.,TRBJ2-5
TGTGCCAGCAGCCTTCTAGCGGGAGCCGAGACCCAGTACTTC,CASSLLAGAETQYF,once,TRBV7-9,TRBD2,TRBJ2-5
TGTGCCAGCAGCGTCCCCCTAGGGCAGGGAAACCACGAGCAGTACTTC,CASSVPLGQGNHEQYF,.,TRBV7-8,.,TRBJ2-7
TGTGCCAGCAGTTACACGGGACTAGCGACTGAGCAGTTCTTC,CASSYTGLATEQFF,.,TRBV6-2/TRBV6-3,TRBD2,TRBJ2-1
TGTGCCCCGGGGGCCTACGAGCAGTACTTC,CAPGAYEQYF,.,TRBV6-5,.,TRBJ2-7
TGTGCCAGTATTAATTGGAGGGGAGGAACTGAAGCTTTCTTT,CASINWRGGTEAFF,.,TRBV19,.,TRBJ1-1
TGTGCCAGCAGCTTGGTAGGGTTGGGGACTAGCCAAGAGACCCAGTACTTC,CASSLVGLGTSQETQYF,.,TRBV5-4,TRBD2,TRBJ2-5
TGTGCCAGCAGGGTGAACCCGGGACTAGGGAACTACGAGCAGTACTTC,CASRVNPGLGNYEQYF,.,TRBV5-8,TRBD2,TRBJ2-7
TGTGCCAGTAGCCGTACACCGAGCACAGATACGCAGTATTTT,CASSRTPSTDTQYF,once,TRBV19,.,TRBJ2-3
TGTGCCAGCAGTGGCGGGCAGGGGGCAGATACGCAGTATTTT,CASSGGQGADTQYF,.,TRBV2,TRBD1,TRBJ2-3
TGTGCCAGCAGCTTAGTCCGACAGAGCTCCTACGAGCAGTACTTC,CASSLVRQSSYEQYF,.,TRBV7-6,.,TRBJ2-7
TGTGCCAGTAGTAAGGGACTAGCGGGAGTTGGAGCTAGCACAGATACGCAGTATTTT,CASSKGLAGVGASTDTQYF,.,TRBV19,TRBD2,TRBJ2-3
TGTGCCAGCAGTCCAGCCGAGGGTGGGAGACGAAATCAGCCCCAGCATTTT,CASSPAEGGRRNQPQHF,.,TRBV28,.,TRBJ1-5
TGTGCCAGCAGTTTATCTAGCAGGACCACAGATACGCAGTATTTT,CASSLSSRTTDTQYF,.,TRBV28,.,TRBJ2-3